This T cell receptor beta chain was found in a study of shared clonotypes between healthy human individuals. Broader study findings: Relative to memory subsets, naive subsets generally showed larger estimated richness. Sequencing depth was expected to affect clonotype sharing among donors. Lower generation probabilities were found for non-shared clonotypes than for those shared by all four donors.

This clone occurred a few times. Its antigen is as yet unknown. Terminally differentiated effector memory CD45RA+ cells were excluded by CCR7 positive selection of CD45RO-negative cells. Evenly divided among several immunoSEQ plates was the genomic DNA of each subset. Data came from immunoSEQ multiplex PCR; TCRdb stores just in-frame clones and leaves some out. Among about 2 million clones, approximately 94% were seen once, and the ten largest hold around 1.1%. Trimming removed 5 bases from V and 8 bases from J; junction bases left unmatched: 6. In germline, CDR1 is SEHNR, CDR2 FQNEAQ (reference sequence). CDR3 size: 15 residues.

The receptor comes from a man between 18 and 29 years old in good health. The J gene is TRBJ1-6, the V gene TRBV7-9, with 10 bases that match TRBD1. The sample consisted of naive CD8+ T cells sorted from blood. The CDR3 here is CASSHLDRGDSPLHF. The CDR3 DNA reads TGTGCCAGCAGCCACCTGGACAGGGGGGATTCACCCCTCCACTTT.